This TCR beta chain originates from a study of Graves' ophthalmopathy and Graves' hyperthyroidism. This clonotype appeared once. A clone one base away is much larger, so this may be a read error. CDR1 and CDR2 from the germline V gene are ENHRY and SYGVKD. This CDR3 spans 14 amino acids. The germline V and J ends were trimmed by 9 bases and 0 bases, with 15 bases remaining between them. RNA transcripts provided the template for amplifying TCR beta CDR3 regions. The library came from an HTBI-primed first-round RT-PCR and a second-round multiplex PCR. One entry per CDR3 protein results from TCRdb running MiXCR on the multiplex PCR reads. The table has 600,000 to 950,000 distinct CDR3 sequences, 40% seen once; the top ten hold roughly 46%.

This receptor was obtained from an adult man with Graves' ophthalmopathy. V gene TRBV10-3 combines with J gene TRBJ2-7; tentative D call: TRBD1 (5 bases). Sequencing input: peripheral blood. This CDR3 is CAISGGRGSYEQYF. The CDR3 DNA follows: TGTGCCATTTCTGGCGGAAGGGGCTCCTACGAGCAGTACTTC.